Presented here are 22 T cell receptor beta chains from one specimen sequenced in a study of blood T cell repertoires in COVID-19. Measured with immunoSEQ multiplex PCR; TCRdb has only the in-frame clones, and not every one. In the table there are fewer than 350,000 clones, 90% of which are singletons. The specimen sequenced was peripheral blood. These receptors all stem from a woman younger than 45 with COVID-19, enrolled during active disease.

V usage is TRBV7-2 and J usage is TRBJ1-4, with 7 nucleotides matching TRBD1. Germline V CDR1 and CDR2: SGHTA, FQGNSA. V lost 2 bases and J lost 3; bases outside the gene matches: 3. CDR3 length: 15 residues. The CDR3 sequence is CASSLFGQANEKLFF. In DNA, the CDR3 is TGTGCCAGCAGCTTATTCGGACAGGCTAATGAAAAACTGTTTTTT.

V is TRBV2 and J is TRBJ2-2; D might be TRBD1 (5 bases). Trimming left V 4 bases short and J 6 bases short, with 15 bases between. The CDR3 loop spans 15 amino acids. Germline CDR1 and CDR2: SNHLY and FYNNEI. CDR3 protein: CASSADRVGPGELFF. CDR3 sequence (DNA): TGTGCCAGCAGTGCCGACAGAGTAGGTCCCGGGGAGCTGTTTTTT.

CDR3 sequence reads: CATSDLRQGRRGNQPQHF. The CDR3 coding sequence is TGTGCCACCAGTGATTTAAGGCAGGGCCGTAGGGGCAATCAGCCCCAGCATTTT. The chain uses TRBV24-1 and TRBJ1-5; maybe TRBD1 (5 bases). CDR1 KGHDR and CDR2 SFDVKD come from the germline V gene. The CDR3 is 18 amino acids. Trimming took 1 base from V and 2 from J, leaving 17 bases between them.

This chain uses TRBV4-1 with TRBJ2-3, with 7 bases fitting TRBD1. Germline CDR1 is MGHRA and CDR2 is YSYEKL. Unmatched junction bases numbered 11, after V lost 4 bases and J lost 1 base. This CDR3 contains 17 residues. DNA of the CDR3: TGCGCCAGCAGCCGTCCGACAGGGCGCCTTCGCACAGATACGCAGTATTTT. This gives the protein CASSRPTGRLRTDTQYF.

The V call is TRBV10-2, the J call TRBJ2-1, with 7 bases that match TRBD2. With 4 bases clipped from V and 6 bases from J, the junction kept 12 bases outside the gene matches. CDR1 and CDR2 from the germline V gene are WSHSY and SAAADI. There are 16 residues in the CDR3. The CDR3 protein is CASSGLARGRSNEQFF. The CDR3, as DNA: TGCGCCAGCAGTGGACTAGCCCGAGGGCGTAGCAATGAGCAGTTCTTC.

The chain recombines TRBV7-9 with TRBJ1-3, with no clear D. This CDR3 comprises 14 residues. With 7 bases removed from V and 0 bases from J, the gap between germline ends came to 10 bases. The germline V gene encodes CDR1 SEHNR and CDR2 FQNEAQ (reference sequence). CDR3 sequence reads: CASTLDTSGNTIYF. Here the CDR3 DNA reads TGTGCCAGCACCCTCGACACCTCTGGAAACACCATATATTTT.

V and J are TRBV27 and TRBJ2-7, with TRBD2 identical over 7 bases. CDR1 is MNHEY and CDR2 is SMNVEV in the germline V gene (reference sequence). The J segment lost 3 bases and the V segment lost 3 bases, leaving 2 bases of the junction unmatched. The CDR3 extends over 13 amino acids. In DNA, the CDR3 is TGTGCCAGCAGTTTGGGACTAAACTACGAGCAGTACTTC. This codes for CASSLGLNYEQYF.

CDR3 DNA: TGTGCCAGCAGTTGGGAGCCACAGGGGAACACTGAAGCTTTCTTT. It codes for CASSWEPQGNTEAFF. This chain connects TRBV6-5 to TRBJ1-1; possible D gene TRBD1, 6 bases. In germline, CDR1 is MNHEY, CDR2 SVGAGI. The V and J ends lost 4 bases and 1 base respectively, with 13 bases between them. The CDR3 length is 15 residues.

This clone came up once. The rearrangement uses TRBV5-1 and TRBJ2-3; TRBD1 aligns across 9 bases. The germline gives CDR1 SGHRS, CDR2 YFSETQ. J was trimmed by 6 bases and V by 2 bases; bases with no gene match: 4. The CDR3 covers 14 residues. The CDR3 loop is CASSFRQGGDTQYF. For the CDR3, the DNA is TGCGCCAGCAGCTTCCGACAGGGGGGGGATACGCAGTATTTT.

This clone occurred a few times. V gene TRBV5-5 combines with J gene TRBJ1-5, with 9 bases lining up with TRBD1. CDR3 size: 15 residues. V shed 6 bases and J 1 base; nucleotides not matched to a gene: 5. CDR1 is SGHKS and CDR2 is YYEKEE in the germline V gene (reference sequence). CDR3 nucleotides: TGTGCCAGCACCGGGACAGGGAGGAGCAATCAGCCCCAGCATTTT. Protein sequence: CASTGTGRSNQPQHF.

The chain combines TRBV28 with TRBJ2-7, with D tentatively TRBD2 (5 bases). This CDR3 contains 13 residues. V was clipped by 5 bases and J by 4 bases, with 12 bases between them. Germline values: CDR1 MDHEN, CDR2 SYDVKM. Here the CDR3 reads CASSLPPGYEQYF. The CDR3 bases are TGTGCCAGCAGTCTCCCTCCGGGGTACGAGCAGTACTTC.

This chain connects TRBV2 to TRBJ1-2, with D hard to call. Trimming cost V 7 bases and J 4 bases, with 10 bases left between them. Germline V lookup: CDR1 SNHLY, CDR2 FYNNEI. This CDR3 has 12 residues. Here the CDR3 DNA reads TGTGCCAGCATGGGCAGCAGCTATGGCTACACCTTC. Translated, it gives CASMGSSYGYTF.

V is TRBV5-1 and J is TRBJ2-6, with D possibly being TRBD2 (5 bases). Trimming stripped 3 bases from V and 0 bases from J, with 16 bases between. This CDR3 is 18 amino acids long. Germline V gene sequence: CDR1 SGHRS, CDR2 YFSETQ. For the CDR3, the DNA is TGCGCCAGCAGCTCCGATCCGAGCGGCCGCTCTGGGGCCAACGTCCTGACTTTC. Protein product: CASSSDPSGRSGANVLTF.

This clone was seen only once. The rearrangement joins TRBV4-1 to TRBJ1-1; D gene uncertain. Germline V lookup: CDR1 MGHRA, CDR2 YSYEKL. This CDR3 is 12 amino acids long. V dropped 8 bases and J dropped 5 bases, with 12 bases sitting between them. DNA for the CDR3: TGCGCCAGCCGGGTCCGGAGAACTGAAGCTTTCTTT. It encodes CASRVRRTEAFF.

The V gene is TRBV6-5, the J gene TRBJ1-1; D perhaps matches TRBD1 (5 bases). The CDR3 sequence is 13 residues long. Trimming left V 7 bases short and J 1 base short, with 10 bases between. Per the germline V gene, CDR1 is MNHEY and CDR2 is SVGAGI. The CDR3 reads CASTFRENTEAFF. CDR3 sequence (DNA): TGTGCCAGCACTTTCAGGGAGAACACTGAAGCTTTCTTT.

Written as DNA, the CDR3 is TGTGCCAGCAGCCCAACCGGGGGGCTGACGGAGACCCAGTACTTC. Protein: CASSPTGGLTETQYF. J is TRBJ2-5 and V is TRBV7-3, with D possibly being TRBD2 (7 bases). Per germline, CDR1 SGHTA and CDR2 FQGTGA. Trimming left V 5 bases short and J 5 bases short, with 18 bases between. The CDR3 consists of 15 residues.

This chain connects TRBV3-1 (or the pseudogene TRBV3-2) to TRBJ1-2; 7 bases are shared with TRBD1. This CDR3 is built from 14 residues. In germline, CDR1 is LGHDT, CDR2 YNNKEL (reference sequence). V dropped 3 bases and J dropped 3; count of bases not matched to a gene: 4. The CDR3 region is CASSHNRGDYGYTF. The CDR3 DNA reads as TGTGCCAGCAGCCATAACAGGGGTGACTATGGCTACACCTTC.

The CDR3 DNA follows: TGTGCCTGGAGTATCGGACAGGGGGTGGGCACAGATACGCAGTATTTT. This translates into CAWSIGQGVGTDTQYF. The V and J genes are TRBV30 and TRBJ2-3; TRBD1 matches at 10 bases. The V segment lost 2 bases and the J segment 1 base; nucleotides outside the gene matches: 6. CDR1 is GTSNPN, CDR2 SVGIG, per germline (reference sequence). The CDR3 is 16 amino acids.

The chain combines TRBV9 with TRBJ2-1; D ambiguous. Per germline, CDR1 SGDLS and CDR2 YYNGEE. Trimming took off 1 base at V and 2 bases at J, with 4 bases between the two ends. The CDR3 spans 13 residues. The CDR3 DNA is TGTGCCAGCAGCGTAAGCGCCTACAATGAGCAGTTCTTC. Residues: CASSVSAYNEQFF.

The V gene is TRBV6-5, the J gene TRBJ2-5; D perhaps matches TRBD2 (6 bases). The CDR3 runs 13 residues. Germline V gene sequence: CDR1 MNHEY, CDR2 SVGAGI. With 6 bases removed from V and 3 bases from J, the gap between germline ends came to 11 bases. CDR3 protein: CASRASGEETQYF. The CDR3 coding sequence is TGTGCCAGCAGGGCCTCGGGGGAAGAGACCCAGTACTTC.

The chain joins TRBV5-1 to TRBJ2-2, with 8 bases fitting TRBD1. Germline CDR1 is SGHRS and CDR2 is YFSETQ. Trimming removed 6 bases from V and 0 bases from J; junction bases left unmatched: 7. This CDR3 has 16 residues. CDR3 residues: CASNSRGQANTGELFF. DNA for the CDR3: TGCGCCAGCAACTCTCGGGGACAGGCGAACACCGGGGAGCTGTTTTTT.

The CDR3 DNA follows: TGTGCCAGCAGCGAGACAGTCCCGAGAAATGGCTACACCTTC. Translating gives CASSETVPRNGYTF. This sequence joins TRBV28 and TRBJ1-2; D is possibly TRBD1 (5 bases). There are 14 residues in the CDR3. V was trimmed by 6 bases and J by 6 bases, leaving 17 bases between them. Germline V gives CDR1 MDHEN, CDR2 SYDVKM.